This T cell receptor beta chain was captured by sequencing in a study of shared clonotypes between healthy human individuals. CDR1 and CDR2 (germline): SGHRS, YFSETQ. V dropped 10 bases and J dropped 6 bases, with 13 bases sitting between them. The CDR3 extends over 12 amino acids. Naive CD8 populations comprised CD45RO-negative cells positively selected for CCR7, excluding terminally differentiated effector memory CD45RA+ cells. Sequencing was at deep level. Assay used: immunoSEQ multiplex PCR; TCRdb lists only in-frame clones, some missing. The sample holds around 1,900,000 clones, 93% seen once. Input material: naive CD8+ T cells from PBMCs. This sequence originates from a man between 18 and 29 years old in good health. Some clones in this sample may be carry-over from other donors' samples. V gene TRBV5-1 combines with J gene TRBJ2-2, with a possible D match to TRBD1 (5 bases). Written as DNA, the CDR3 is TGCGCCGGCGCAGGGTTCTCCGGGGAGCTGTTTTTT. Its protein product is CAGAGFSGELFF. Complete variable domain (other parts from reference TRBV5-1 and TRBJ2-2): KAGVTQTPRYLIKTRGQQVTLSCSPISGHRSVSWYQQTPGQGLQFLFEYFSETQRNKGNFPGRFSGRQFSNSRSEMNVSTLELGDSALYLCAGAGFSGELFFGEGSRLTVL.